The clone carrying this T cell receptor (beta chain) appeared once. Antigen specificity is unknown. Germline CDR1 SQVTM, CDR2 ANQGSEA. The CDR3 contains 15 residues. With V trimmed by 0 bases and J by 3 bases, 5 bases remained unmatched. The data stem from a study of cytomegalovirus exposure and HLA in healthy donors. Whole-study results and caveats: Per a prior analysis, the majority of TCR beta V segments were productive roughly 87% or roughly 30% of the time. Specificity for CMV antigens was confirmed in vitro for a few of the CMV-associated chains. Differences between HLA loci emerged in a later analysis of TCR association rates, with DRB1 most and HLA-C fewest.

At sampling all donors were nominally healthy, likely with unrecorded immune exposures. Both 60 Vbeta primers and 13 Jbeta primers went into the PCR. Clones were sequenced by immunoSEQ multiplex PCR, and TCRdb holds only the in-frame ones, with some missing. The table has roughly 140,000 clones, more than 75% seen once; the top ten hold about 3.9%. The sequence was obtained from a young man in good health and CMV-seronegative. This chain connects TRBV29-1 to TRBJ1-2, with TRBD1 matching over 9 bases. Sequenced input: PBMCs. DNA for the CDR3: TGCAGCGTTGAAGATTGGAGGGACAGGGACTATGGCTACACCTTC. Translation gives CSVEDWRDRDYGYTF. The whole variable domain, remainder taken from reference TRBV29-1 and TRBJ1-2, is SAVISQKPSRDICQRGTSLTIQCQVDSQVTMMFWYRQQPGQSLTLIATANQGSEATYESGFVIDKFPISRPNLTFSTLTVSNMSPEDSSIYLCSVEDWRDRDYGYTFGSGTRLTVV.